The clone carrying this T cell receptor beta chain was seen many times. Its target is not known. The sample originates from a study of CD8 T cells in ankylosing spondylitis. Study-level points and caveats: Earlier authors reported some of these motif variants in reactive arthritis synovial fluid and blood.

J gave up 4 bases and V 1 base, and 8 bases lay outside the gene matches. The CDR3 consists of 17 residues. Germline CDR1 reads LGHNA; CDR2 reads YNFKEQ. Generation of TCR beta libraries employed quantitative 5'-RACE incorporating molecular barcodes. TCRdb recomputed calls from the 5' RACE reads with MiXCR, one row per CDR3 protein. The sample gives 50,000 to 70,000 distinct CDR3 sequences, under 7.5% of which show up once; roughly 5% is in the top ten. V is TRBV4-2 and J is TRBJ2-1, with 9 bases identical to TRBD2. The clonotype originates from a male donor with ankylosing spondylitis. Sequenced sample: synovial fluid, either unsorted or a sorted T cell fraction (not recorded which). This CDR3 is CASSQALAGVGYNEQFF. CDR3 coding DNA: TGTGCCAGCAGCCAAGCATTAGCGGGAGTGGGTTACAATGAGCAGTTCTTC.